This T cell receptor beta chain is from a study of cytomegalovirus exposure and HLA in healthy donors. Comments on this clone: Its antigen is still unknown.

Sequencing used immunoSEQ multiplex PCR; TCRdb keeps in-frame clones, though not all of them. The repertoire holds about 64,000 clones, with approximately 95% as singletons. V was clipped by 2 bases and J by 2 bases, with 9 bases between them. Looked up from germline, CDR1 is SGHRS and CDR2 is YFSETQ. This CDR3 contains 14 residues. Notes on the study in general: First-cohort TCR clusters were later found to tend to co-occur in the roughly 120 validation repertoires. The classifier reportedly diagnosed cytomegalovirus status with high sensitivity and specificity. Confirmation in vitro established that three CMV-associated chains were specific for CMV antigens. Overall, roughly 170 TCR beta chains were annotated as cytomegalovirus-associated.

The rearrangement joins TRBV5-1 to TRBJ2-3; D might be TRBD1 (5 bases). This TCR was sampled from a woman in her late teens or twenties in good health and CMV-seropositive. Material: PBMCs. DNA of the CDR3: TGCGCCAGCAGCTTAGGGGCGACCACAGATACGCAGTATTTT. It translates to CASSLGATTDTQYF.